This section outlines one T cell receptor (beta chain) sequence together with its context. The data stem from a study of blood T cell repertoires in COVID-19. The wider study: Acute and convalescent COVID-19 samples came from the United States, Italy and Spain. The analysed material was cDNA or gDNA that came from T cells, B-cell-depleted T cells, or PBMCs.

Study processing details: Reference gene primers were amplified, and this amplification served to estimate nucleated cell counts. Method: immunoSEQ multiplex PCR; TCRdb's copy keeps in-frame clones and lacks some. V and J calls and clone size come straight from that table; D and trimming were deduced from the DNA. The table records 150,000 to 170,000 clones, around 83% of them present only once. The source is a woman between 55 and 75 years old with acute or convalescent COVID-19. Specimen: peripheral blood.

The CDR3 DNA is TGCGCCAGCAGAGGGGGTGGGAGCACTGAAGCTTTCTTT. Translated: CASRGGGSTEAFF. This rearrangement joins TRBV5-1 to TRBJ1-1, with a tentative D call TRBD1 (6 bases). Germline V gene sequence: CDR1 SGHRS, CDR2 YFSETQ. V gave up 5 bases and J gave up 4 bases, with 12 bases separating them. The CDR3 covers 13 residues.